Included here is one T cell receptor beta chain sequence, with context. Its antigen is still unknown. No base quality values were provided; no much bigger clone lies one nucleotide off. The data originate from a study of T cell responses to AZD1222 COVID-19 vaccine (dated by TCRdb to 2020 to 2023). Regarding the research as a whole: A total of 230 to 250 trial participants underwent TCR sequencing, of whom some 210 received two doses of AZD1222 and 26 received two doses of the MenACWY control vaccine. Enrollment into the trials was organized by age into subgroups of 18-55, 56-69 and 70-plus years, and those subgroups contained about 160, 30 and 59 TCR-sequenced participants, respectively.

The sample's time point label, in plain terms: about 28 days (+/-7) after the second vaccine dose. AZD1222 recipients given second doses at about 4 weeks or at about 12 weeks were pooled, since spike-specific TCR depth and breadth were not found to differ between the two schedules. The vaccinee samples were drawn from two UK trials, COV001 and COV002, one of which was a single-blind randomized controlled phase 2/3 trial testing AZD1222 (ChAdOx1 nCoV-19) in healthy adults. Trial participant PBMC samples were collected at day 0 and day 28 after the second dose for TCRbeta chain sequencing. Overall study results and their limits: A significant rise in spike-specific TCR breadth and depth was observed after two AZD1222 doses relative to day 0 and relative to MenACWY recipients. Participants were mostly white British, with more females than males. The authors suggested clonal diversity may have been underestimated. Because no samples from the day 14 peak response were available, repertoires could be characterized only after the peak T cell response. Reportedly, close to half of the unique spike-specific TCRs recognized epitopes lying outside the regions that are mutated in the B.1.351 and B.1.1.7 variants. The 56-69-year group was small, and its depth increase did not reach significance, likely because of low power. Conclusions about previously exposed vaccinees were limited because only five to seven AZD1222 recipients were SARS-CoV-2 seropositive at baseline. CD4 TCRs associated with the vaccine covered the entire spike protein, and the dominant responses were in regions 160-218 and 743-854.

The CDR3 regions of human TCRbeta chains were analyzed by immunosequencing. On the authors' methods: TCRs in the repertoires were compared against a reference library of SARS-CoV-2-specific TCRs that had been generated with the MIRA antigen-specificity platform. Breadth was defined as the fraction of unique TCRs that were SARS-CoV-2-associated. Depth was defined as the fraction of total T cells that were SARS-CoV-2-associated. Each spike-specific TCR was assigned to its reactive spike region and to a CD4 or CD8 class using the MIRA data. Log10-transformed breadth and depth values were compared by one-way ANOVA with Sidak's multiple comparisons tests. Entries here come from immuneACCESS through TCRdb and include only in-frame sequences with V and J called. Some clones fail to appear in such tables; in the studies checked, an unresolved V gene covers under half of the shortfall, and the cause of the remainder is unknown. V and J calls and clone size are as listed in that table; D and trimming were resolved from the DNA. Counted in this sample were 90,000 to 120,000 clones; over 80% of them appeared once. 5.5% to 7% of the sample is taken by the ten largest.

Including the terminal cysteine and phenylalanine, the CDR3 comprises 14 residues. Left in the record is the CDR3 DNA by itself, 42 bases read in frame from the first base. CDR1 and CDR2 are read off the germline V gene (reference sequence) as LGHDT and YNNKEL. V and J are truncated by 5 bases and 5 bases respectively, leaving an intervening sequence of 14 bases. The sequence derives from an adult who received the AZD1222 COVID-19 vaccine. The input for sequencing was peripheral blood, taken 28 days after the second AZD1222 dose. The V and J genes are TRBV3-1 (or the pseudogene TRBV3-2) and TRBJ2-3, with the D gene possibly TRBD1 or TRBD2, each one fitting 5 bases. The DNA sequence reads TGTGCCAGCAGCTCCGGAGAGAGGGGAGATACGCAGTATTTT. Translated, this gives CASSSGERGDTQYF.